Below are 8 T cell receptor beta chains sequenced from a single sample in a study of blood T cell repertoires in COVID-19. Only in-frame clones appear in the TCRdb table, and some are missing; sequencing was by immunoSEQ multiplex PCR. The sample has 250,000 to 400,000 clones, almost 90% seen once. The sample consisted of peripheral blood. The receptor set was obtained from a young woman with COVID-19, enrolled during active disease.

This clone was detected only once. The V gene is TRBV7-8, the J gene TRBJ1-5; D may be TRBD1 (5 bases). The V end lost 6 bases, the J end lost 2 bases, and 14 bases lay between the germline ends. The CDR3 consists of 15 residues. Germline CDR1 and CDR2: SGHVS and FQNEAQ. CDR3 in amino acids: CASSNAGGGNQPQHF. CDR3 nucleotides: TGTGCCAGCAGTAACGCGGGGGGTGGCAATCAGCCCCAGCATTTT.

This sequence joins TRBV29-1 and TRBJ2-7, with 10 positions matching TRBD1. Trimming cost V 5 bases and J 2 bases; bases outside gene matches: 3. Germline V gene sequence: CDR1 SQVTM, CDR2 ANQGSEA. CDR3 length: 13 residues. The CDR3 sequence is CSVSGQGTYEQYF. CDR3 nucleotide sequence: TGCAGCGTTTCGGGACAGGGGACCTACGAGCAGTACTTC.

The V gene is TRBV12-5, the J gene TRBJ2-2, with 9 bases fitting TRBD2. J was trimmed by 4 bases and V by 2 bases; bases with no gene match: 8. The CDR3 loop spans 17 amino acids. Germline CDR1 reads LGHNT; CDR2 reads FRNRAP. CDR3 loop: CASGLSTGTSRTGELFF. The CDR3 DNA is TGTGCTAGTGGTTTGTCCACCGGGACTAGCCGCACCGGGGAGCTGTTTTTT.

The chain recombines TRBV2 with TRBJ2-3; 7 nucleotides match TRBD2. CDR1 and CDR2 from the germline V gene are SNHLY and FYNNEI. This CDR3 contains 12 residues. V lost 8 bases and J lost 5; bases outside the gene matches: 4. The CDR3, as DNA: TGTGCCAGCGGACGGGAGGTAGATACGCAGTATTTT. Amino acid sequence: CASGREVDTQYF.

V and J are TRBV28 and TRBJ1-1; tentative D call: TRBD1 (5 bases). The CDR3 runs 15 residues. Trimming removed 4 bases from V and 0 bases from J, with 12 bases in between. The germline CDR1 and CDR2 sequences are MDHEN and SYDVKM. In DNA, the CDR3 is TGTGCCAGCAGTTCAGGGCAACTATTGAACACTGAAGCTTTCTTT. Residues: CASSSGQLLNTEAFF. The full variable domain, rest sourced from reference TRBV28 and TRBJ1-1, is DVKVTQSSRYLVKRTGEKVFLECVQDMDHENMFWYRQDPGLGLRLIYFSYDVKMKEKGDIPEGYSVSREKKERFSLILESASTNQTSMYLCASSSGQLLNTEAFFGQGTRLTVV.

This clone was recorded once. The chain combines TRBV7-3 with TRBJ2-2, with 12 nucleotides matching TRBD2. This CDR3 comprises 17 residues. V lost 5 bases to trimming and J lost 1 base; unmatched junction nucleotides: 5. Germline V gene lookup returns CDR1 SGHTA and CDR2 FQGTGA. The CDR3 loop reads CASSPEGLAGNTGELFF. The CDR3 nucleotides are TGTGCCAGCAGCCCCGAGGGACTAGCGGGGAACACCGGGGAGCTGTTTTTT. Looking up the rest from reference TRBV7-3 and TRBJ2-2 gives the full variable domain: GAGVSQTPSNKVTEKGKYVELRCDPISGHTALYWYRQSLGQGPEFLIYFQGTGAADDSGLPNDRFFAVRPEGSVSTLKIQRTERGDSAVYLCASSPEGLAGNTGELFFGEGSRLTVL.

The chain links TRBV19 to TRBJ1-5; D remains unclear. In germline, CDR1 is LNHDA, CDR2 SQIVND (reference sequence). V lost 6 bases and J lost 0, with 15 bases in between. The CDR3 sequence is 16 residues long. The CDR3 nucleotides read TGTGCCAGTAGCCCGGGGTGGAGTGATAGCAATCAGCCCCAGCATTTT. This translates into CASSPGWSDSNQPQHF.

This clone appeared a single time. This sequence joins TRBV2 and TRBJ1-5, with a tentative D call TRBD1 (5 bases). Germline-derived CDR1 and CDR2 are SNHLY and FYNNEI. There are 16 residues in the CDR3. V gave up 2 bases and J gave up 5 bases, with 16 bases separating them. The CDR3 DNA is TGTGCCAGCAGTGAAACCCAGGGTTGGTGGGATCAGCCCCAGCATTTT. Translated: CASSETQGWWDQPQHF.